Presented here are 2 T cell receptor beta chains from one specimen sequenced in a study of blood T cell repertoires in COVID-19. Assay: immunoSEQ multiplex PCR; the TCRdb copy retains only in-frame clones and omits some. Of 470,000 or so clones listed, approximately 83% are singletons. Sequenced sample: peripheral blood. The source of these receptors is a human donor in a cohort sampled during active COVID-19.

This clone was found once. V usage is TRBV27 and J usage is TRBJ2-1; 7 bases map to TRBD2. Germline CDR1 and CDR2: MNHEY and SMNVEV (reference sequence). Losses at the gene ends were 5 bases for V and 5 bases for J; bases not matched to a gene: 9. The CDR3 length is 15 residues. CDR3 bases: TGTGCCAGCAGTCAGAGGCGGGGGACGAACAATGAGCAGTTCTTC. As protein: CASSQRRGTNNEQFF.

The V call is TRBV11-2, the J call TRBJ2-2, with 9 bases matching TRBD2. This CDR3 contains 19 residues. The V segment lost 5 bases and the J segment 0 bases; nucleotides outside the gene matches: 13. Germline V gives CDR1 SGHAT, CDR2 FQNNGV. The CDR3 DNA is TGTGCCAGCAGCGTGCGGGGGGGACAGATCTCCGCGAACACCGGGGAGCTGTTTTTT. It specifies CASSVRGGQISANTGELFF.